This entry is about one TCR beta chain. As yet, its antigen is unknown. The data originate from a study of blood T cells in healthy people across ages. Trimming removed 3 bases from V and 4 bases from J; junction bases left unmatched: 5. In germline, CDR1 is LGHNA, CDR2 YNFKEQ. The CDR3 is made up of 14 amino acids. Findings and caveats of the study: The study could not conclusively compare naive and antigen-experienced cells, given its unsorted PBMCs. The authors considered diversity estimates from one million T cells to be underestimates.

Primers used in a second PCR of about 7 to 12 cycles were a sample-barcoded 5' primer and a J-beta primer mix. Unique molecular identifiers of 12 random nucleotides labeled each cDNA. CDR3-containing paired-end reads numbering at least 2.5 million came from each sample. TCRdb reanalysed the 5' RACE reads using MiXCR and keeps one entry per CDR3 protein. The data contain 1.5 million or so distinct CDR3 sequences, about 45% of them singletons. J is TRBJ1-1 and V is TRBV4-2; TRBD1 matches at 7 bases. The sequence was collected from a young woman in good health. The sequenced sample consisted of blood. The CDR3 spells CASSQAGGSTEAFF. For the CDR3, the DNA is TGTGCCAGCAGCCAGGCAGGGGGGAGCACTGAAGCTTTCTTT.